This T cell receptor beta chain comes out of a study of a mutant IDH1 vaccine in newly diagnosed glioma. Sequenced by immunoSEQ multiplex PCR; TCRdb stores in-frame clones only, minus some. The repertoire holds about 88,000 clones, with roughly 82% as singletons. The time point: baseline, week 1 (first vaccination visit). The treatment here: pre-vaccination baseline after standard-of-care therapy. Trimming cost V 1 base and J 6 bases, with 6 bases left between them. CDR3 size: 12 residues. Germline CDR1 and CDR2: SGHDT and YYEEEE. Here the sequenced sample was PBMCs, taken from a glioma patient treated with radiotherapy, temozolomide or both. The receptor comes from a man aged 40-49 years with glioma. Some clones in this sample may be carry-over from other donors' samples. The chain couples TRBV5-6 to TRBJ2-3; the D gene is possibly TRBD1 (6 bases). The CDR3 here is CASSLTGDTQYF. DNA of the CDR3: TGTGCCAGCAGCTTGACAGGGGATACGCAGTATTTT.